This T cell receptor (beta chain) is from a study of T cell repertoires in cytomegalovirus infection. Study in general: Public TCR beta signatures marked donors with CMV infection and the matching HLA. Study-level points and caveats: The ex vivo response was dominated by HLA-C-restricted CMV-specific TCR beta clonotypes. Adding up the frequency of public TCR beta families identified people who carried CMV plus the relevant HLA.

The CDR3 consists of 15 residues. Trimming removed 5 bases at V and 3 bases at J, with 13 bases between. The germline gives CDR1 SGHVS, CDR2 FQNEAQ. TCRdb passed the reads through MiXCR, listing each CDR3 protein once. The sample includes hundreds of thousands of distinct CDR3 sequences, 24% of them seen just once. This clonotype was observed many times. No antigen is known for it. The sample comprised CD8+ T cells from PBMCs. This TCR derives from a human donor in good health (CMV status not recorded). Some clones in this sample may be carry-over from other donors' samples. The J gene is TRBJ2-2, the V gene TRBV7-8; unclear D gene. CDR3 loop: CASSNRAVDTGELFF. CDR3 sequence (DNA): TGTGCCAGCAGCAACCGGGCGGTGGACACCGGGGAGCTGTTTTTT.